The rows below give T cell receptor beta chains drawn from one sample of a study of CD8+ T cells in alopecia areata. Libraries were prepared by immunoSEQ multiplex PCR; TCRdb keeps only in-frame clonotypes and omits some of them. This sample has about 210,000 clones, with around 66% found just once. The source was CD4+ T cells sorted from blood, collected at approximately week 44, from a patient treated with tofacitinib. The receptors were sampled from a human donor with alopecia areata. CDR3s include the opening cysteine and the closing phenylalanine or tryptophan. D genes are given only for firm matches. A row's size may be missing; if present it is once, few, many or a size class.

j_gene,d_gene,len,abundance,v_gene,CDR3nt,CDR3aa
TRBJ2-1,TRBD2,15,-,TRBV7-7,TGTGCCAGCAGCCCCGGACTAGCGGGGCAAAATGAGCAGTTCTTC,CASSPGLAGQNEQFF
TRBJ1-2,-,15,once,TRBV19,TGTGCCAGTACCCCGCCGGGCAGGGAGTTATATGGCTACACCTTC,CASTPPGRELYGYTF
TRBJ2-1,-,15,-,TRBV7-8,TGTGCCAGCAGCTTACGCGGGGACTCCTACAATGAGCAGTTCTTC,CASSLRGDSYNEQFF
TRBJ1-4,-,11,-,TRBV6-1,TGTGCCAGCAGTGAAGGGGAAAAACTGTTTTTT,CASSEGEKLFF
TRBJ1-5,-,15,-,TRBV19,TGTGCCAGTAAAACCACGAAACATAGCAATCAGCCCCAGCATTTT,CASKTTKHSNQPQHF
TRBJ2-7,-,12,few,TRBV29-1,TGCAGCGTTGGAGTCGGGTTGGGGGAGCAGTACTTC,CSVGVGLGEQYF
TRBJ2-7,TRBD2,15,-,TRBV27,TGTGCCAGCAGTACGGTCCGGGAGGGGGCCTACGAGCAGTACTTC,CASSTVREGAYEQYF
TRBJ1-4,-,16,once,TRBV5-6,TGTGCCAGCAGCTTGGTATCGGGGCCCGGAGATGAAAAACTGTTTTTT,CASSLVSGPGDEKLFF
TRBJ1-6,-,16,-,TRBV30,TGTGCCTGGACCGGACGGGAAAACTCCTATAATTCACCCCTCCACTTT,CAWTGRENSYNSPLHF
TRBJ1-2,-,14,-,TRBV4-3,TGCGCCAGCAGCCAAGAGTCCGTATCCTATGGCTACACCTTC,CASSQESVSYGYTF
TRBJ1-5,-,14,-,TRBV5-1,TGCGCCAGCAGCTTGGGGGGCAGATACCAGCCCCAGCATTTT,CASSLGGRYQPQHF
TRBJ2-5,TRBD2,13,-,TRBV6-5,TGTGCCAGCACCGCTAGCGGGGAAGAGACCCAGTACTTC,CASTASGEETQYF
TRBJ1-1,-,14,-,TRBV6-1,TGTGCCAGCAGTTGGGAAACACAGAACACTGAAGCTTTCTTT,CASSWETQNTEAFF
TRBJ2-5,-,13,once,TRBV29-1,TGCAGCGTGGTTAAGGGATACCAAGAGACCCAGTACTTC,CSVVKGYQETQYF